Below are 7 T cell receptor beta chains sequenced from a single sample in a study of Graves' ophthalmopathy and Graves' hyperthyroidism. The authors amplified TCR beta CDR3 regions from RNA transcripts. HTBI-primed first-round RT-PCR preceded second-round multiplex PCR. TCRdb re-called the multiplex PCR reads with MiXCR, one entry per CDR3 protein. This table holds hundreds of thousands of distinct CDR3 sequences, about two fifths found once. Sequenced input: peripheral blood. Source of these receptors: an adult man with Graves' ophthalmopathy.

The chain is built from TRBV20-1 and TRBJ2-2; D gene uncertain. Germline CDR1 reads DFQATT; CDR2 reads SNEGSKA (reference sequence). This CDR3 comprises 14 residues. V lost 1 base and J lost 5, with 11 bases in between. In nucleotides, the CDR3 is TGCAGTGCTAGAGTTCCCATTGGGACCGGGGAGCTGTTTTTT. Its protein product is CSARVPIGTGELFF.

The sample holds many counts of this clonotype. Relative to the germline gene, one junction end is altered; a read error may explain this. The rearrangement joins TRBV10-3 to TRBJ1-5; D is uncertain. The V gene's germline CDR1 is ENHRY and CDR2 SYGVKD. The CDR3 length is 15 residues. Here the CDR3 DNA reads TGTGCCAGCAGTATGGGGTTTCAGGGCAATCAGCCCCAGCATTTT. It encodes CASSMGFQGNQPQHF.

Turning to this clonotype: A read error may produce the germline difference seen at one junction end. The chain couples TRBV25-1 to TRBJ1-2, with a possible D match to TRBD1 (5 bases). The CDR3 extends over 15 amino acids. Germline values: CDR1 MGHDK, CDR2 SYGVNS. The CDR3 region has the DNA TGTGCCAGCAGTGGTTGGGCCAGGGCTGACTATGGCTACACTTTC. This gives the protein CASSGWARADYGYTF.

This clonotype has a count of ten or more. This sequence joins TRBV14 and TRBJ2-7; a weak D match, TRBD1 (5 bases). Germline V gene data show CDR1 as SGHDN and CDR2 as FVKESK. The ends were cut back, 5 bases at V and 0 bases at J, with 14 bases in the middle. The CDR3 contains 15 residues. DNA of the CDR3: TGTGCCAGCAGCAAAAGGAGACAGAGCTCCTACGAGCAGTACTTC. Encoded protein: CASSKRRQSSYEQYF.

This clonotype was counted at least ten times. The CDR3 is CASSEYAGTMDEKLFF. In nucleotides, the CDR3 is TGTGCCAGCAGTGAATACGCAGGGACGATGGATGAAAAACTGTTTTTT. The V call is TRBV25-1, the J call TRBJ1-4, with TRBD1 as a possible D gene (5 bases). CDR3 length: 16 amino acids. With 0 bases removed from V and 6 bases from J, the gap between germline ends came to 14 bases. Germline CDR1 reads MGHDK; CDR2 reads SYGVNS.

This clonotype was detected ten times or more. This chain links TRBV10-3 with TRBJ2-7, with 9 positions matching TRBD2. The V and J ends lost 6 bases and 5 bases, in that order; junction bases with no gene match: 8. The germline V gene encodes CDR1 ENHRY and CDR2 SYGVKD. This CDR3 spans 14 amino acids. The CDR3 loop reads CAIRISGSSNEQYF. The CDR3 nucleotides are TGTGCCATCAGGATTAGCGGGAGTTCGAACGAGCAGTACTTC.

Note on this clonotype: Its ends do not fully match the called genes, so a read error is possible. CDR3 coding DNA: TGTGCCAGCAGTTTAGCCGGGACAGGGCCCAAAAAACTGTTTTTT. The encoded protein is CASSLAGTGPKKLFF. The gene calls are TRBV10-3 and TRBJ1-4, with 9 bases matching TRBD1. Germline V gene sequence: CDR1 ENHRY, CDR2 SYGVKD. This CDR3 spans 15 amino acids.